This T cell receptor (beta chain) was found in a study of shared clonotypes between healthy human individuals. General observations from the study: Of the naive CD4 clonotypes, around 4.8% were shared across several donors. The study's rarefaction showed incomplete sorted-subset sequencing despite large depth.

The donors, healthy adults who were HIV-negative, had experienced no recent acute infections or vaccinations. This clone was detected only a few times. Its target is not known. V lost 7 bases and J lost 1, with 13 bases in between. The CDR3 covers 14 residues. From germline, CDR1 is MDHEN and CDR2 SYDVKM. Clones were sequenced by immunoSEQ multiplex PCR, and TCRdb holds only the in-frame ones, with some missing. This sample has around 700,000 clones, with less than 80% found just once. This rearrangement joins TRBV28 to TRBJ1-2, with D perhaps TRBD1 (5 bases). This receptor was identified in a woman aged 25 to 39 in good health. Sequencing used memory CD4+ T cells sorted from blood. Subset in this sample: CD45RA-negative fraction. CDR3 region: CASTAQTVNYGYTF. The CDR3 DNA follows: TGTGCCAGCACGGCTCAGACAGTTAACTATGGCTACACCTTC.